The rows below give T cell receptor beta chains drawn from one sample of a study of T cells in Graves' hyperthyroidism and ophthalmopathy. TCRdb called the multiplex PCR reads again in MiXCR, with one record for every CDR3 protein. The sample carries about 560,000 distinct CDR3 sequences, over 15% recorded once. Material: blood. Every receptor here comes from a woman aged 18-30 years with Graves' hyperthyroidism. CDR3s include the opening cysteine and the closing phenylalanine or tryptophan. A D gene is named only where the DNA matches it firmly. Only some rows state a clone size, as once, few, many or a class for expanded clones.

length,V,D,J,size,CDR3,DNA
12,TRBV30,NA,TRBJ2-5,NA,CAWNTGMETQYF,TGTGCCTGGAACACAGGGATGGAGACCCAGTACTTC
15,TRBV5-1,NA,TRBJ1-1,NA,CASSATLIGSTEAFF,TGCGCCAGCAGCGCGACCCTGATTGGGTCCACTGAAGCTTTCTTT
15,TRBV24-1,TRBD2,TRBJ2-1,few,CATSGPSGAYNEQFF,TGTGCCACCAGTGGCCCTAGCGGGGCATACAATGAGCAGTTCTTC
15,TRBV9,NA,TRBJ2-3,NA,CASSVGGATSDTQYF,TGTGCCAGCAGCGTGGGGGGGGCCACATCCGATACGCAGTATTTT
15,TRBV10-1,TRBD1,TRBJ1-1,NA,CASSATGEPGTEAFF,TGCGCCAGCAGTGCCACAGGGGAGCCGGGGACTGAAGCTTTCTTT
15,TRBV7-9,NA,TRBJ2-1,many,CASSLAGATYNEQFF,TGTGCCAGCAGCTTGGCGGGGGCCACCTACAATGAGCAGTTCTTC
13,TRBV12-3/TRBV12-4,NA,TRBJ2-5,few,CASSLHSRETQYF,TGTGCCAGCAGTCTCCACAGTCGGGAGACCCAGTACTTC
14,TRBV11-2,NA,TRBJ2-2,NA,CASSLVTPTGELFF,TGTGCCAGCAGCTTAGTGACTCCCACCGGGGAGCTGTTTTTT
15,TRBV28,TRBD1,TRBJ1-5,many,CASSATLGTVQPQHF,TGTGCCAGCAGCGCGACCCTGGGGACAGTTCAGCCCCAGCATTTT
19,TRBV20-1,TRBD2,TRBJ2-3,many,CSARDWALAGGAVLDTQYF,TGCAGTGCTAGAGATTGGGCGCTAGCGGGAGGTGCTGTGCTCGACACGCAGTATTTT
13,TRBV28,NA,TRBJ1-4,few,CASKKQSGGKLFF,TGTGCCAGCAAGAAGCAGAGTGGTGGAAAACTGTTTTTT
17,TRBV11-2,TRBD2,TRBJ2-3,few,CASSLSRLAPSTDTQYF,TGTGCCAGCAGCTTATCCCGACTAGCGCCTAGCACAGATACGCAGTATTTT
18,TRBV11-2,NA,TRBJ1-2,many,CASSSRIGQPGGGYGYTF,TGTGCCAGCAGCTCGCGAATAGGACAGCCCGGAGGGGGCTATGGCTACACCTTC
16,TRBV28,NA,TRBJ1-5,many,CASSFYLGGNNQPQHF,TGTGCCAGCAGTTTTTATTTGGGGGGGAACAATCAGCCCCAGCATTTT
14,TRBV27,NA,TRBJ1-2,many,CASSQHAGGGGYTF,TGTGCCAGCAGCCAACACGCGGGGGGCGGTGGCTACACCTTC
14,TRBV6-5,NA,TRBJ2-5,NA,CASSYSASQETQYF,TGTGCCAGCAGTTACTCGGCTTCCCAAGAGACCCAGTACTTC
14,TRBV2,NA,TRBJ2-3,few,CASRQSLSTDTQYF,TGTGCCAGCAGACAGTCTTTAAGCACAGATACGCAGTATTTT
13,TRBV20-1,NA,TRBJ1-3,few,CSATGALGNTIYF,TGCAGTGCTACAGGGGCCCTGGGAAACACCATATATTTT
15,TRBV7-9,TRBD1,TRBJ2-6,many,CASSKTGVGANVLTF,TGTGCCAGCAGCAAGACAGGGGTAGGGGCCAACGTCCTGACTTTC
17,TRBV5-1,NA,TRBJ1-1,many,CASSLGAWSGRNTEAFF,TGCGCCAGCAGCTTGGGAGCTTGGTCAGGTAGGAACACTGAAGCTTTCTTT
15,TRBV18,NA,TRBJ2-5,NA,CASSLNSDNQETQYF,TGTGCCAGCTCACTAAACTCGGACAACCAAGAGACCCAGTACTTC
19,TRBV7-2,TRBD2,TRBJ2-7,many,CASSLASRAGGGRSYEQYF,TGTGCCAGCAGCTTAGCGAGTCGGGCGGGCGGGGGGCGATCCTACGAGCAGTACTTC
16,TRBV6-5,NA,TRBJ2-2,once,CASSYLGFSWTGELFF,TGTGCCAGCAGTTACCTGGGATTTAGTTGGACCGGGGAGCTGTTTTTT
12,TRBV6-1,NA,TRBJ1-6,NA,CASNTGNSPLHF,TGTGCCAGCAACACAGGAAATTCACCCCTCCACTTT
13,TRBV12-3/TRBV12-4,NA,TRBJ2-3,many,CASSPRKPDTQYF,TGTGCCAGCAGCCCCCGAAAGCCAGATACGCAGTATTTT
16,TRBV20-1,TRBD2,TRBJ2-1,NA,CSASPGAGGRRYEQFF,TGCAGTGCTTCCCCCGGGGCGGGAGGCCGGAGATATGAGCAGTTCTTC
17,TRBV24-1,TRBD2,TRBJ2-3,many,CATSDPQFGLAENTQYF,TGTGCCACCAGTGATCCCCAATTTGGACTAGCGGAGAATACGCAGTATTTT
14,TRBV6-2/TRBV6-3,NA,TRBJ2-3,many,CASTGSGDTDTQYF,TGTGCCAGCACCGGCTCTGGGGACACAGATACGCAGTATTTT
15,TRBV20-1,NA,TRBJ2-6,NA,CSAMAGNTGANVLTF,TGCAGTGCTATGGCAGGGAATACTGGGGCCAACGTCCTGACTTTC
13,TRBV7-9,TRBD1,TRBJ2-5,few,CASRRTGGETQYF,TGTGCCAGCAGACGAACAGGGGGGGAGACCCAGTACTTC
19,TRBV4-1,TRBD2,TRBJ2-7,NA,CASSRPGLAGTEGVHEQYF,TGCGCCAGCAGCCGCCCGGGACTAGCGGGGACCGAAGGGGTCCACGAGCAGTACTTC
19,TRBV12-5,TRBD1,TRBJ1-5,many,CASGLSLGTGVYSNQPQHF,TGTGCTAGTGGTTTGAGCCTCGGGACAGGTGTTTATAGCAATCAGCCCCAGCATTTT
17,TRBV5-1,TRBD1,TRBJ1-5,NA,CASPFPFRDSHNQPQHF,TGCGCCAGCCCATTCCCCTTCCGGGACAGTCACAATCAGCCCCAGCATTTT
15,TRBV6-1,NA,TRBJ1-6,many,CASSDRGSHNSPLHF,TGTGCCAGCAGTGATAGAGGGTCTCACAATTCACCCCTCCACTTT
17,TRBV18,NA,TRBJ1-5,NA,CASSRFPSRGGGQPQHF,TGTGCCAGCTCCCGATTCCCGTCGAGGGGGGGAGGTCAGCCCCAGCATTTT
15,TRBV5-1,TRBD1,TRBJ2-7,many,CASSFGQGYSYEQYF,TGCGCCAGCAGCTTCGGACAGGGCTATTCCTACGAGCAGTACTTC
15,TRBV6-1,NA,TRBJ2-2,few,CASSEMGANTGELFF,TGTGCCAGCAGTGAAATGGGGGCGAACACCGGGGAGCTGTTTTTT
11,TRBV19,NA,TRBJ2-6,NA,CAWGEANVLTF,TGTGCCTGGGGGGAGGCCAACGTCCTGACTTTC
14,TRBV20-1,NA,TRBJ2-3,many,CSARRTVRRDTQYF,TGCAGTGCTCGGCGGACAGTCCGCCGAGATACGCAGTATTTT
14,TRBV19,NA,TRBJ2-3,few,CASRGLRTADTQYF,TGTGCCAGTAGGGGGCTTCGCACTGCAGATACGCAGTATTTT
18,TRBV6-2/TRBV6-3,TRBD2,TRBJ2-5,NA,CASSYEVSGGPRQETQYF,TGTGCCAGCAGTTACGAGGTTAGCGGGGGGCCCCGCCAAGAGACCCAGTACTTC
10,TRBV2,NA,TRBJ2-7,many,CASSVREQYF,TGTGCCAGCAGTGTACGCGAGCAGTACTTC
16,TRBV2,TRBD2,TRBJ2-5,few,CASCLGLAGMQETQYF,TGTGCCAGCTGTCTTGGTCTAGCGGGAATGCAGGAGACCCAGTACTTC
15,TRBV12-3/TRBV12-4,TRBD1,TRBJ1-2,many,CASWGTGGAGGGYTF,TGTGCCAGCTGGGGGACAGGGGGCGCAGGTGGCGGCTACACCTTC
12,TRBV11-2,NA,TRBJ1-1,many,CASSYIGAEAFF,TGTGCCAGCAGCTACATAGGCGCTGAAGCTTTCTTT
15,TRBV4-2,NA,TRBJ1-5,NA,CASSHPIGSNQPQHF,TGTGCCAGCAGCCACCCCATCGGGAGCAATCAGCCCCAGCATTTT
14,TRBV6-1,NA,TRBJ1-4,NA,CASRKAGQNEKLFF,TGTGCCAGCAGAAAGGCAGGACAGAATGAAAAACTGTTTTTT